The text below deals with one T cell receptor beta chain. CDR3 length equals 15 residues. Germline V gene data show CDR1 as SGHVS and CDR2 as FQNEAQ. The junction had 6 bases not matched to a gene; V was cut back by 4 bases and J by 4 bases. Method: immunoSEQ multiplex PCR; TCRdb's copy keeps in-frame clones and lacks some. The sample has 130,000 or so clones, under 95% seen once. This entry comes from a study of T cell changes during pregnancy in multiple sclerosis. The rearrangement links TRBV7-8 to TRBJ2-2; TRBD1 matches at 7 bases. This TCR derives from a female donor with multiple sclerosis, enrolled in a pregnancy study. The sample in question was peripheral blood, obtained before pregnancy. The DNA of the CDR3 is TGTGCCAGCAGCTCCCGGGACAGATTCACCGGGGAGCTGTTTTTT. It is translated as CASSSRDRFTGELFF.